This TCR beta chain appears in the sequencing data of a study of T-cell reconstitution after alpha-beta-depleted transplantation in children. Molecular barcoding with unique molecular identifiers was used for the TCRbeta library. TCRdb passed the PCR reads through MiXCR, listing each CDR3 protein once. The table lists 190,000 or so distinct CDR3 sequences, approximately 6.8% of them singletons, with roughly 4.5% in the top ten. The sample holds many counts of this clonotype. The V end lost 6 bases, the J end lost 5 bases, and 8 bases lay between the germline ends. The CDR3 covers 12 residues. The rearrangement joins TRBV12-3 or TRBV12-4 to TRBJ1-5; D gene unclear. Sample: PBMCs, taken before TCRalphabeta/CD19-depleted stem cell transplant. The receptor comes from a girl under two years old with combined immunodeficiency, due to receive a stem cell transplant. The CDR3 DNA reads as TGTGCCAGCAGCGTCGGTTATCAGCCCCAGCATTTT. This encodes CASSVGYQPQHF.